This record covers a single T cell receptor (beta chain). These data are taken from a study of blood T cell repertoires in COVID-19. Turning to the study itself: Sites in the United States, Italy and Spain provided acute and convalescent COVID-19 samples. In each case, the material was cDNA or gDNA derived from T cells, B-cell-depleted T cells, or PBMCs.

TCRdb keeps only in-frame clones here, not all; method: immunoSEQ multiplex PCR. The table shows 93,000 or so clones, with nearly 90% occurring only once. V trimming: 5 bases; J trimming: 3 bases; junction bases outside the gene matches: 3. The length of the CDR3 is 13 residues. Germline CDR1 is MNHNY and CDR2 is SVGAGI (reference sequence). Sequencing was done on a sample of peripheral blood. The V gene is TRBV6-6, the J gene TRBJ1-2, with 7 positions matching TRBD1. The sequence came from a man aged 50 or older in a cohort sampled during active COVID-19. Written as DNA, the CDR3 is TGTGCCAGCAGTGTTGACAGGGACTATGGCTACACCTTC. It encodes CASSVDRDYGYTF.